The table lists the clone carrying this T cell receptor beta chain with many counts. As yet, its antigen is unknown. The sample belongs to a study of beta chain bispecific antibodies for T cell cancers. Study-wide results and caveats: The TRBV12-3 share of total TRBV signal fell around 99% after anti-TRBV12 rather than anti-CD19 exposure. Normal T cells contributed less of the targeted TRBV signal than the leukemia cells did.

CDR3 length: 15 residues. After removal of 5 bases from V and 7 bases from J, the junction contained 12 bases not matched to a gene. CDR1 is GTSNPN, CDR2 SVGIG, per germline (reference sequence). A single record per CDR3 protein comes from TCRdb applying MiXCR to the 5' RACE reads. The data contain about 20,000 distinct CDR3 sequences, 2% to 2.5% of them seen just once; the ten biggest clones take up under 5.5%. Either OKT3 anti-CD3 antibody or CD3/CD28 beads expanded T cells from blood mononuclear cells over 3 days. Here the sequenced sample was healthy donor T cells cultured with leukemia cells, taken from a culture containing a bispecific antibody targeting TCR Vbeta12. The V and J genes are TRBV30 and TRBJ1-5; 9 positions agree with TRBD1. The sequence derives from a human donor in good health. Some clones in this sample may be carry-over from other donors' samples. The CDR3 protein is CAWGTGGGTGQPQHF. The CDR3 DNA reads TGTGCCTGGGGTACAGGGGGCGGTACGGGCCAGCCCCAGCATTTT.